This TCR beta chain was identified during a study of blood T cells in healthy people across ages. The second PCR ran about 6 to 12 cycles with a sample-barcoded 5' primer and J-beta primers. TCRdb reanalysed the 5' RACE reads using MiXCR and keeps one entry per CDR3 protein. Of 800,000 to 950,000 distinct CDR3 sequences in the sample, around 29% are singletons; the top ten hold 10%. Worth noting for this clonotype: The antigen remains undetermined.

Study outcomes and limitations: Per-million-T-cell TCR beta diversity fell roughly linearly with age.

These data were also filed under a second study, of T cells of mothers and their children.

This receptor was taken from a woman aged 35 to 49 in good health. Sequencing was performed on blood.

Here the CDR3 reads CASSCSTGSSGYTDTQYF. The CDR3 DNA sequence: TGTGCCAGCAGTTGCTCGACGGGGTCTAGCGGTTACACAGATACGCAGTATTTT. The genes are TRBV6-5 and TRBJ2-3; TRBD2 matches at 7 bases. The V gene end was trimmed by 4 bases and the J gene end by 2 bases; junction bases not matched to a gene: 15. Germline V CDR1 and CDR2: MNHEY, SVGAGI. The length of the CDR3 is 18 residues.